This T cell receptor beta chain appears in the sequencing data of a study of T cells in Graves' hyperthyroidism and ophthalmopathy. Whole-study results and caveats: Separating ophthalmopathy from stable hyperthyroidism was achieved by a 13 V-J model.

With regard to this clonotype: Antigen unknown.

What was amplified from RNA transcripts were TCR beta CDR3 regions. RT-PCR in the first round (using the HTBI primer set) targeted the TCR CDR3. TCRdb passed the multiplex PCR reads through MiXCR, listing each CDR3 protein once. There are 300,000 to 450,000 distinct CDR3 sequences in the sample; roughly 14% occur only once, and roughly 20% lies in the top ten. Each patient was aged 18 to 65 and had newly diagnosed hyperthyroidism of under 2 months' duration. Germline CDR1 reads MGHRA; CDR2 reads YSYEKL. The V end was cut by 1 base, the J end by 2 bases, with 8 bases between. This CDR3 is built from 14 residues.

This receptor was identified in a man aged 30-40 years with Graves' hyperthyroidism that later progressed to Graves' ophthalmopathy. The V call is TRBV4-1, the J call TRBJ1-2; D is uncertain. The specimen was blood. The CDR3 DNA sequence: TGCGCCAGCAGCCAAGGGACCCCCAACTATGGCTACACCTTC. It specifies CASSQGTPNYGYTF.